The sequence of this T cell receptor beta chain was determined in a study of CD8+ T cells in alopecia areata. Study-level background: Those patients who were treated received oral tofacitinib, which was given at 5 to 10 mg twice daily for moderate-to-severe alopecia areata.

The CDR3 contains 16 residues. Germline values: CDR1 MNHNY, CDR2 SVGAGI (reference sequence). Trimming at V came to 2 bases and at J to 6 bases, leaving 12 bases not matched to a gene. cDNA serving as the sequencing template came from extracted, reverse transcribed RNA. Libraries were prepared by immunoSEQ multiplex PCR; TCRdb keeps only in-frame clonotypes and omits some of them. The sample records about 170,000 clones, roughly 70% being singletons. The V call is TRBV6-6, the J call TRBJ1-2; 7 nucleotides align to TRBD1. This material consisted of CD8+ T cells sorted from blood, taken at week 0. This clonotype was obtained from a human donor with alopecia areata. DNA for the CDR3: TGTGCCAGCAGTTACGATTCACAGGGGTTAATGAATGGCTACACCTTC. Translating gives CASSYDSQGLMNGYTF.